The clone carrying this TCR beta chain was recorded a few times. This sample is part of a study of identical twins. Trimming shortened V by 2 bases and J by 6 bases, and 5 bases separated the two germline ends. Germline V CDR1 and CDR2: SGHDN, FVKESK. CDR3 length: 12 residues. TCRdb re-called the 5' RACE reads through MiXCR, storing one row per CDR3 protein. The data contain about 890,000 distinct CDR3 sequences, 9% to 15% of them singletons. Separately, the same data were catalogued under a study of yellow fever vaccine responses in identical twins.

Sequencing used PBMCs. V usage is TRBV14 and J usage is TRBJ2-4; D unclear. This receptor was taken from a woman between 18 and 29 years old in good health. The CDR3 loop reads CASSQLANIQYF. DNA of the CDR3: TGTGCCAGCAGCCAACTCGCAAACATTCAGTACTTC.